Listed below are T cell receptor beta chains from one sample, sequenced in a study of PD-L1 blockade in urothelial cancer. TCRdb keeps only in-frame clones here, not all; method: immunoSEQ multiplex PCR. The sample has tens of thousands of clones; 82% are singletons. Sequencing was performed on PBMCs, taken around atezolizumab (anti-PD-L1) treatment. The receptors were gathered from a man between 65 and 85 years old with urothelial cancer. CDR3s leave out the opening cysteine and the closing phenylalanine or tryptophan. The D gene is left open where the match is weak.

TRBJ2-5	TRBV6-1	-	ASSVIALQETQY
TRBJ2-3	TRBV6-5	-	ASSYSQNTDTQY
TRBJ2-2	TRBV5-1	TRBD2	ASRARGGAGELF
TRBJ2-3	TRBV4-1	-	ASSQVGGEDTQY
TRBJ2-1	TRBV28	TRBD2	ASSLFGMGGRIYNEQF
TRBJ2-1	TRBV30	TRBD2	AWSVLLAGETPYNEQF
TRBJ2-1	TRBV7-8	TRBD1	ASSLRDSLYNEQF
TRBJ2-7	TRBV4-3	-	ASSQDRGIEQY
TRBJ2-2	TRBV27	TRBD1	ASSYRGSTGELF
TRBJ1-6	TRBV10-1	-	ASSESGDNSPLH
TRBJ2-4	TRBV25-1	-	ASSEEAGKANIQY
TRBJ2-7	TRBV11-3	-	ASSLDYIGEQY
TRBJ2-7	TRBV5-1	TRBD2	AAGGGGISSYEQY
TRBJ1-2	TRBV5-6	-	ASSLGTSGYT
TRBJ2-1	TRBV2	-	ASSLEGVEEQF
TRBJ2-1	TRBV5-1	TRBD1	ASSISGTGVNNEQF
TRBJ2-1	TRBV5-4	-	ASSLVAGNEQF
TRBJ2-3	TRBV7-3	TRBD2	ASSLLAGARTDTQY